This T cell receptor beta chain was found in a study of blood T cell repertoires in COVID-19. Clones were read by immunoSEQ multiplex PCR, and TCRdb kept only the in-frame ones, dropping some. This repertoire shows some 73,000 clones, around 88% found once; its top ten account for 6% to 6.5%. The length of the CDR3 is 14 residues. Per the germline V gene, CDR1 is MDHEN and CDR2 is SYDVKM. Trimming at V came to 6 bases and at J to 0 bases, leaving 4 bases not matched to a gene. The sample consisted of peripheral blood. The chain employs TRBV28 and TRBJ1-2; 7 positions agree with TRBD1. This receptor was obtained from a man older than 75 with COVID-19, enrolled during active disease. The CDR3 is CASSRGQTNYGYTF. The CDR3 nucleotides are TGTGCCAGCAGCCGGGGACAGACTAACTATGGCTACACCTTC.